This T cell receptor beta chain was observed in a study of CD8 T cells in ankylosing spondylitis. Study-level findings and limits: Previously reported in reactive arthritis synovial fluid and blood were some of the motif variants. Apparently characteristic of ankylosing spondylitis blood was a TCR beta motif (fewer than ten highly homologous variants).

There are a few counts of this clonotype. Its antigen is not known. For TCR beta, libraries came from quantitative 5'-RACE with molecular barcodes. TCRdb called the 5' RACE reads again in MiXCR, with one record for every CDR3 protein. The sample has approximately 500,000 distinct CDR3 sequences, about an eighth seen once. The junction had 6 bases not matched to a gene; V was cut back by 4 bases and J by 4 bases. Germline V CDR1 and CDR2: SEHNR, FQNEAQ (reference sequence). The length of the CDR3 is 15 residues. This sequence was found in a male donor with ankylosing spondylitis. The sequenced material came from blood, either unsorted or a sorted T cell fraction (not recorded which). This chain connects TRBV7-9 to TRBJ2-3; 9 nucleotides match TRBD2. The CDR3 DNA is TGTGCCAGCAGCTGGACTAGCGAGGACCCAGATACGCAGTATTTT. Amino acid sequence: CASSWTSEDPDTQYF.